Each of the 14 T cell receptor beta chains below was sequenced from the same sample in a study of beta chain features in type 1 diabetes. TCRB transcripts that were expressed got sequenced, as all of the isolated RNA had been reverse transcribed. Generated by immunoSEQ multiplex PCR, the TCRdb table keeps only in-frame clones and is missing some. This repertoire shows 300,000 to 400,000 clones, over 10% found once; its top ten account for 0.017%. What was sequenced was naive CD4+ T cells from blood. Receptors originate from a young man in good health.

This clone came up a few times. This chain links TRBV7-2 with TRBJ2-2, with TRBD1 matching 8 bases. V lost 4 bases, J lost 5 bases, and 6 bases stayed unmatched. Per the germline V gene, CDR1 is SGHTA and CDR2 is FQGNSA. The CDR3 sequence is 15 residues long. The CDR3 protein is CASSSTGGWTGELFF. The CDR3 nucleotides are TGTGCCAGCAGCTCTACAGGGGGATGGACCGGGGAGCTGTTTTTT.

This clone was detected only a few times. The chain has TRBV7-9 and TRBJ1-2; 7 bases agree with TRBD1. Germline values: CDR1 SEHNR, CDR2 FQNEAQ (reference sequence). With 5 bases clipped from V and 13 bases from J, the junction kept 19 bases outside the gene matches. The CDR3 runs 15 residues. The CDR3 bases are TGTGCCAGCAGCGAGGGGAGAATGGGACAGACGGCTCGCACCTTC. It codes for CASSEGRMGQTARTF.

The chain carries TRBV4-3 and TRBJ2-1, with D unresolved. The CDR3 spans 16 residues. V lost 1 base to trimming and J lost 4 bases, with 14 bases between them. Germline loops: CDR1 LGHNA, CDR2 YSLEER. CDR3 loop: CASSQVGAAQYNEQFF. The CDR3 nucleotides are TGCGCCAGCAGCCAAGTTGGAGCCGCCCAATACAATGAGCAGTTCTTC.

In this sample, this clone turned up a few times. The rearrangement uses TRBV29-1 and TRBJ2-3, with 10 nucleotides matching TRBD2. Germline V gene data show CDR1 as SQVTM and CDR2 as ANQGSEA. The CDR3 totals 15 residues. V dropped 4 bases and J dropped 1; count of bases not matched to a gene: 5. The CDR3 DNA sequence: TGCAGCGTTGTTCGGACTAGCGGCGGCACAGATACGCAGTATTTT. Protein: CSVVRTSGGTDTQYF.

V usage is TRBV30 and J usage is TRBJ2-2, with D uncertain. CDR1 and CDR2 (germline): GTSNPN, SVGIG (reference sequence). The V end was cut by 0 bases, the J end by 6 bases, with 11 bases between. The CDR3 consists of 14 residues. The CDR3 region is CAWSVRLESGELFF. CDR3 nucleotides: TGTGCCTGGAGTGTACGTTTAGAATCCGGGGAGCTGTTTTTT.

This clone was found a few times. This chain connects TRBV28 to TRBJ2-5; D unclear. Looked up from germline, CDR1 is MDHEN and CDR2 is SYDVKM. The V and J ends lost 3 bases and 5 bases respectively, with 7 bases between them. The length of the CDR3 is 12 residues. This CDR3 reads CASSFLRETQYF. CDR3 coding DNA: TGTGCCAGCAGTTTCCTCAGGGAGACCCAGTACTTC. The full variable domain, completed using reference TRBV28 and TRBJ2-5, is DVKVTQSSRYLVKRTGEKVFLECVQDMDHENMFWYRQDPGLGLRLIYFSYDVKMKEKGDIPEGYSVSREKKERFSLILESASTNQTSMYLCASSFLRETQYFGPGTRLLVL.

There are a few counts of this clone. The chain couples TRBV18 to TRBJ1-1, with a weak D call TRBD1 (5 bases). This CDR3 region has 14 residues. Germline assignment: CDR1 KGHSH and CDR2 LQKENI. Trimming removed 3 bases from V and 5 bases from J, with 13 bases in between. The chain's CDR3 is CASSPARVGTEAFF. The CDR3 nucleotides are TGTGCCAGCTCACCTGCCAGGGTGGGTACTGAAGCTTTCTTT. Looking up the rest from reference TRBV18 and TRBJ1-1 gives the full variable domain: NAGVMQNPRHLVRRRGQEARLRCSPMKGHSHVYWYRQLPEEGLKFMVYLQKENIIDESGMPKERFSAEFPKEGPSILRIQQVVRGDSAAYFCASSPARVGTEAFFGQGTRLTVV.

In this sample, this clone turned up a few times. The chain links TRBV19 to TRBJ1-1; 9 bases fit TRBD1. The CDR3 spans 16 residues. V trimming: 3 bases; J trimming: 5 bases; junction bases outside the gene matches: 10. CDR1 is LNHDA, CDR2 SQIVND, per germline (reference sequence). CDR3 loop: CASSIQTSTGGTEAFF. CDR3 sequence (DNA): TGTGCCAGTAGTATTCAGACCTCGACAGGGGGGACTGAAGCTTTCTTT.

This clone was observed a few times. The chain carries TRBV28 and TRBJ2-1; maybe TRBD2 (5 bases). The CDR3 is 15 amino acids. V lost 4 bases and J lost 7, with 17 bases in between. CDR1 is MDHEN, CDR2 SYDVKM, per germline. The CDR3 is CASSSTARVWNEQFF. In DNA form, the CDR3 reads TGTGCCAGCAGTTCAACAGCGCGGGTGTGGAATGAGCAGTTCTTC. The full variable domain, in which reference TRBV28 and TRBJ2-1 provide the parts outside the CDR3, is DVKVTQSSRYLVKRTGEKVFLECVQDMDHENMFWYRQDPGLGLRLIYFSYDVKMKEKGDIPEGYSVSREKKERFSLILESASTNQTSMYLCASSSTARVWNEQFFGPGTRLTVL.

The chain joins TRBV7-9 to TRBJ2-5; D might be TRBD1 (6 bases). Germline CDR1 reads SEHNR; CDR2 reads FQNEAQ (reference sequence). The CDR3 totals 14 residues. Trimming removed 5 bases from V and 4 bases from J, with 14 bases in between. In DNA form, the CDR3 reads TGTGCCAGCAGCCCAGGGGCTCGGACAGAGACCCAGTACTTC. Protein: CASSPGARTETQYF.

This clone was found a few times. The chain employs TRBV7-3 and TRBJ2-5; 8 bases fit TRBD2. The CDR3 loop spans 15 amino acids. The ends lost 5 bases at V and 3 bases at J; junction bases unmatched: 8. Germline lookup yields CDR1 SGHTA and CDR2 FQGTGA. The CDR3 protein is CASSPNSGGEETQYF. In nucleotides, the CDR3 is TGTGCCAGCAGCCCCAACAGCGGGGGAGAAGAGACCCAGTACTTC.

The chain recombines TRBV29-1 with TRBJ1-4, with D perhaps matching TRBD1 (5 bases). The CDR3 spans 13 residues. V shed 4 bases and J shed 7 bases, with 13 bases lying between them. CDR1 and CDR2 from the germline V gene are SQVTM and ANQGSEA. The CDR3 DNA reads as TGCAGCGTTGGCGGGGCTTTAGGTGAAAAACTGTTTTTT. Its protein is CSVGGALGEKLFF.

V usage is TRBV6-1 and J usage is TRBJ1-5; unclear D gene. Between the trimmed V and J ends, which lost 4 bases and 4 bases, there was a span of 14 bases. Germline V gene data show CDR1 as MNHNS and CDR2 as SASEGT. The CDR3 has 15 amino acids. The chain's CDR3 is CASSAGEVGNQPQHF. The DNA of the CDR3 is TGTGCCAGCAGTGCCGGGGAGGTAGGAAATCAGCCCCAGCATTTT.

V and J are TRBV7-9 and TRBJ2-5, with a tentative D call TRBD1 (5 bases). The closer fit of TRBJ2-7 to the DNA end suggests the J call may be wrong. The germline V gene encodes CDR1 SEHNR and CDR2 FQNEAQ (reference sequence). The CDR3 spans 12 residues. The CDR3 nucleotides read TGTGCCAGCAGCTTAGGTGGGGCCGAGCAGTACTTC. It yields the protein CASSLGGAEQYF.